This is a list of T cell receptor beta chains from one sample in a study of T cell repertoires in cytomegalovirus infection. Which antigens these TCRs recognize remains unknown. A single record per CDR3 protein comes from TCRdb applying MiXCR to the reads. The sample has approximately 140,000 distinct CDR3 sequences, under 30% seen once. The specimen sequenced was PBMCs, sequenced either directly or after in vitro stimulation (not recorded which). The receptors shown here come from a human donor in good health (CMV status not recorded). Some clones in this sample may be carry-over from other donors' samples. Both conserved end residues are part of each CDR3. The order of the fields is D gene, V gene, J gene, CDR3 protein. A D gene is named only where the DNA matches it firmly.

TRBD1	TRBV7-2	TRBJ1-2	CASSLAAGQETNYGYTF
.	TRBV7-3	TRBJ1-3	CASSTTRQIYLGNTIYF
.	TRBV24-1	TRBJ2-2	CATSDSSTFNTGELFF
.	TRBV12-3/TRBV12-4	TRBJ2-7	CASSLSQFEQYF
TRBD2	TRBV19	TRBJ2-1	CASNPSGGINEQFF
.	TRBV20-1	TRBJ2-2	CSARAGWAGELFF
.	TRBV24-1	TRBJ2-3	CATSDLPGDTQYF
.	TRBV4-3	TRBJ2-3	CASSQDPTDTQYF
.	TRBV7-2	TRBJ2-3	CASSSSNAYTDTQYF
.	TRBV7-2	TRBJ1-2	CASSSGVLSGYTF
.	TRBV7-6	TRBJ2-3	CASSLTSSPTDTQYF
TRBD2	TRBV19	TRBJ2-1	CASSNPTSGRMNEQFF
TRBD2	TRBV7-9	TRBJ2-3	CASSLGGRDTVF
TRBD1	TRBV28	TRBJ2-5	CASSPSPQGVQETQYF
TRBD2	TRBV7-2	TRBJ2-1	CASSARLAGGPYEQFF
TRBD2	TRBV20-1	TRBJ2-1	CSARLAGDNEQFF
.	TRBV27	TRBJ2-1	CASSFLGLLSEQFF